The 5 T cell receptor beta chains presented below share a single source sample, sequenced in a study of cytomegalovirus exposure and HLA in healthy donors. PCR involved 60 Vbeta and 13 Jbeta primers. The assay was immunoSEQ multiplex PCR, and TCRdb's table has in-frame clones only and misses some. The sample carries some 90,000 clones, around 78% recorded once. Sequences were obtained from PBMCs. The receptors come from a man younger than 40 in good health and CMV-seronegative.

The gene calls are TRBV5-8 and TRBJ2-1; possible D gene TRBD2, 5 bases. V was trimmed by 2 bases and J by 1 base, leaving 10 bases between them. Germline CDR1 is SGHTS and CDR2 is YDEGEE. The CDR3 totals 15 residues. The CDR3 is CASSLTWRSYNEQFF. CDR3 DNA sequence: TGTGCCAGCAGCTTAACCTGGAGGTCCTACAATGAGCAGTTCTTC.

The chain employs TRBV18 and TRBJ1-5; D is perhaps TRBD1 (5 bases). The germline V and J ends were trimmed by 3 bases and 5 bases, with 11 bases remaining between them. Germline V lookup: CDR1 KGHSH, CDR2 LQKENI. This CDR3 is 14 amino acids long. CDR3 amino acids: CASSPGGNDQPQHF. Written as DNA, the CDR3 is TGTGCCAGCTCACCGGGGGGAAACGATCAGCCCCAGCATTTT.

The chain carries TRBV6-1 and TRBJ2-1; 10 bases match TRBD2. The CDR3 has 18 residues. Germline CDR1 and CDR2: MNHNS and SASEGT. The V and J ends lost 2 bases and 8 bases, in that order; junction bases with no gene match: 15. CDR3 in amino acids: CASSENYKRLAGFDEQFF. CDR3 in DNA: TGTGCCAGCAGTGAAAACTACAAAAGACTAGCGGGTTTCGATGAGCAGTTCTTC.

V gene TRBV9 combines with J gene TRBJ2-1; tentative D call: TRBD1 (5 bases). V gave up 0 bases and J gave up 2 bases, with 12 bases separating them. The CDR3 has 16 residues. Germline V gene sequence: CDR1 SGDLS, CDR2 YYNGEE. The CDR3 DNA follows: TGTGCCAGCAGCGTAGCTCAGGGCAGTACCTACAATGAGCAGTTCTTC. Translating gives CASSVAQGSTYNEQFF.

The gene calls are TRBV19 and TRBJ1-2, with a weak D call TRBD1 (5 bases). From germline, CDR1 is LNHDA and CDR2 SQIVND (reference sequence). The CDR3 length is 15 residues. Trimming removed 5 bases from V and 4 bases from J, with 17 bases in between. CDR3 in DNA: TGTGCCAGTAGTTCACGACAGAGTACGACCTATGGCTACACCTTC. Translation: CASSSRQSTTYGYTF. Using reference TRBV19 and TRBJ1-2 for the parts outside the CDR3, the full variable domain is DGGITQSPKYLFRKEGQNVTLSCEQNLNHDAMYWYRQDPGQGLRLIYYSQIVNDFQKGDIAEGYSVSREKKESFPLTVTSAQKNPTAFYLCASSSRQSTTYGYTFGSGTRLTVV.